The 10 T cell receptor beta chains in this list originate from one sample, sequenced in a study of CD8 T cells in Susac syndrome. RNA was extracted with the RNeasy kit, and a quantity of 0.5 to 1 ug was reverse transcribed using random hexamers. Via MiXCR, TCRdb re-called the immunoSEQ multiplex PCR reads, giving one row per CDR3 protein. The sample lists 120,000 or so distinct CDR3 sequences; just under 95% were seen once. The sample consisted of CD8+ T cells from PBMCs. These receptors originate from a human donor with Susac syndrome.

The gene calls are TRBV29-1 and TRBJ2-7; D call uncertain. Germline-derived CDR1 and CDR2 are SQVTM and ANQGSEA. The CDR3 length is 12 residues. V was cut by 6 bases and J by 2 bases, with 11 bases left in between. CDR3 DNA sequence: TGCAGCGTCCCCGGTGAGGCCTACGAGCAGTACTTC. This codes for CSVPGEAYEQYF.

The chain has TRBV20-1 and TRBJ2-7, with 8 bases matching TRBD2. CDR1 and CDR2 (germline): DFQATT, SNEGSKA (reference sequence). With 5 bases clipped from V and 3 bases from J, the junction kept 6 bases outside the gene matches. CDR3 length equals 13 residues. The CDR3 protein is CSAQLAGNYEQYF. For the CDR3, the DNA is TGCAGTGCTCAGTTAGCGGGGAACTACGAGCAGTACTTC.

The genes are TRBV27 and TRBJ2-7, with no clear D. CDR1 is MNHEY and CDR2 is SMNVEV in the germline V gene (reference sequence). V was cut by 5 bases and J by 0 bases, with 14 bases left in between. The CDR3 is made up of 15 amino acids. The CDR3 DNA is TGTGCCAGCAGTCCCCGGGCCGACACCTCCTACGAGCAGTACTTC. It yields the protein CASSPRADTSYEQYF.

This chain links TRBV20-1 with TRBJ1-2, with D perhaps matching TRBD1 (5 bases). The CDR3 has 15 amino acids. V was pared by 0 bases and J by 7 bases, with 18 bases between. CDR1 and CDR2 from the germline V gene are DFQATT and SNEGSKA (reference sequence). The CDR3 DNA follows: TGCAGTGCTAGAGATCTGGGGGAGCCCTATCGTGGCTACACCTTC. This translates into CSARDLGEPYRGYTF.

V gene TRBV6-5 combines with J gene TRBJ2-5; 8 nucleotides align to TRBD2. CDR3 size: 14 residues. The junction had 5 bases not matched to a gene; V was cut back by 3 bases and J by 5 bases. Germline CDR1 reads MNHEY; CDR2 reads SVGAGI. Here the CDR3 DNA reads TGTGCCAGCAGTTATTCAGGGACTAGTGAGACCCAGTACTTC. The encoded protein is CASSYSGTSETQYF.

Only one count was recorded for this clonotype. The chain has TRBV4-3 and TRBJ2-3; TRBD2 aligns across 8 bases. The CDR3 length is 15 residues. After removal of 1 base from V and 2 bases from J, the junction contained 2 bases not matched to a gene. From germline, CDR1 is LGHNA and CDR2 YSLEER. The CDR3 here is CASSQGRGDTDTQYF. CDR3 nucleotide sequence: TGCGCCAGCAGCCAAGGGCGGGGGGACACAGATACGCAGTATTTT.

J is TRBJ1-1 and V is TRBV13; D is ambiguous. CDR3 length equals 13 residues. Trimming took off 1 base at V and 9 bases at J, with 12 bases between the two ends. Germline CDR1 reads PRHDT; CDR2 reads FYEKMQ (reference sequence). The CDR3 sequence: CASSLAYEVQAFF. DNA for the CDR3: TGTGCCAGCAGCTTAGCATATGAGGTACAAGCTTTCTTT.

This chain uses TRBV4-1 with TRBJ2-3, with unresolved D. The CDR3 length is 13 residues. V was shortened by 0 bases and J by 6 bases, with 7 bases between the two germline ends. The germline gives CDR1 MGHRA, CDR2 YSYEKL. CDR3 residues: CASSQERRDTQYF. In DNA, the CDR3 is TGCGCCAGCAGCCAAGAGAGGCGGGATACGCAGTATTTT.

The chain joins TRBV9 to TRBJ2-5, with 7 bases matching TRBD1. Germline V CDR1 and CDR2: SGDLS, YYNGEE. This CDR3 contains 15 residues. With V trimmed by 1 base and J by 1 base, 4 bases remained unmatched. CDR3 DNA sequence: TGTGCCAGCAGCGTATCGACAGGGATCCAAGAGACCCAGTACTTC. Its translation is CASSVSTGIQETQYF.

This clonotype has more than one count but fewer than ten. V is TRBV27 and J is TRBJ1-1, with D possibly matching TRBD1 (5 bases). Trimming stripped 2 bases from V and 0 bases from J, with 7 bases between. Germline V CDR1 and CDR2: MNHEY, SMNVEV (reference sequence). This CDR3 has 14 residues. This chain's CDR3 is CASSLGGVNTEAFF. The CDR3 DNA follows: TGTGCCAGCAGTTTAGGAGGGGTGAACACTGAAGCTTTCTTT.